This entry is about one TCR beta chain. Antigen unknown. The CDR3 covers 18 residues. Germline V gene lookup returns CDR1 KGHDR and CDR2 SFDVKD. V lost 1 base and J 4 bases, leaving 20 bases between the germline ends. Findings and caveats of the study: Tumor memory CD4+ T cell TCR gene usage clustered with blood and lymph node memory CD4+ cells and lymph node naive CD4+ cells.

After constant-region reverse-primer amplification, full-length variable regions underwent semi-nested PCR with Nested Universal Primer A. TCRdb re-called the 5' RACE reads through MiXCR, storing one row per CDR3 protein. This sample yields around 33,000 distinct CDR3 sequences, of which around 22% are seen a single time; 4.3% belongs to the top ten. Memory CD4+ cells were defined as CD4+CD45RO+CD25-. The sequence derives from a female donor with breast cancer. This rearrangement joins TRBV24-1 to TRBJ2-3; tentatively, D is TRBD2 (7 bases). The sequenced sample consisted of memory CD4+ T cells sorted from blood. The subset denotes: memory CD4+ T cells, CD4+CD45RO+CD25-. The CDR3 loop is CATSDLGGGNVAADTQYF. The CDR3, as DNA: TGTGCCACCAGTGATTTAGGGGGAGGGAATGTCGCCGCAGATACGCAGTATTTT.